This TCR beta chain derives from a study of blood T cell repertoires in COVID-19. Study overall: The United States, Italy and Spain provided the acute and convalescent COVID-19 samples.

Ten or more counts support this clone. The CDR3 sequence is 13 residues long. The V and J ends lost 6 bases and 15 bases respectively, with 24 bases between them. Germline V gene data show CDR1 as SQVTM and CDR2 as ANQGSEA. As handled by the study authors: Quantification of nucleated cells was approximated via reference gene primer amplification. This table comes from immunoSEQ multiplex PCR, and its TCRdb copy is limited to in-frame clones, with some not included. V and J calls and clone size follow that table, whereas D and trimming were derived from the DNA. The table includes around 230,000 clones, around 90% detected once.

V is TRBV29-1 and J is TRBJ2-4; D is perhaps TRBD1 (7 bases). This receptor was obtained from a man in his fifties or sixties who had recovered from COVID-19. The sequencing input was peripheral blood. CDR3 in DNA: TGCAGCGTGACTGCTGGACAGGAGGGGCCAAGGTACTTC. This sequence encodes CSVTAGQEGPRYF.